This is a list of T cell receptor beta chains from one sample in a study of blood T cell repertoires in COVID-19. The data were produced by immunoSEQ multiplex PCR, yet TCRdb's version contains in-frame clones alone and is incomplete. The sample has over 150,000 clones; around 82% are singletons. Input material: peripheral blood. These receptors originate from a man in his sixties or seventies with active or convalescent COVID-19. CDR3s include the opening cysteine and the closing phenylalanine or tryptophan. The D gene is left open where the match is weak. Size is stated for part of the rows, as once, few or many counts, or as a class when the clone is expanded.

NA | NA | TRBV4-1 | CASSQQGPGGNYGYTF
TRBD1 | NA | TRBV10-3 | CAISNRGLAYEQYF
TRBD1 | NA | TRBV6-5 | CASSYSTGFGEAFF
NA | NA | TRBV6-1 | CASSEDRTNTGELFF
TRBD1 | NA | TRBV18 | CASSPTGGDTEAFF
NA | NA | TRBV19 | CASSTGTRSNQPQHF
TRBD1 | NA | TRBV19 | CASRVRDRVYEKLFF
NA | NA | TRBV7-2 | CASSSRQNTEAFF
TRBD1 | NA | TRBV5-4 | CASSSGQGGMNTEAFF
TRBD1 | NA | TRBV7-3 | CASSPRGPLNTGELFF
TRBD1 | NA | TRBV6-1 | CASSEWGTGMNYGYTF
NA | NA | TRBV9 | CASSAKQGYTGELFF
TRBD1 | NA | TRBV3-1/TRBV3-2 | CASSQGTGAADPYGYTF
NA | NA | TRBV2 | CASIHRFEAFF
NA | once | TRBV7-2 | CASSLTSSNQPQHF
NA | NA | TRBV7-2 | CASSPNRAAGVVEKLFF
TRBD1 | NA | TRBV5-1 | CASSSGTGDYEQYF
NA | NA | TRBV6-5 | CASMGLQTDTQYF
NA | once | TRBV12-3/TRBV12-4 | CASSPGGSYEQYF
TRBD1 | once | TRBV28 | CASSLGTGGPMGAQYF
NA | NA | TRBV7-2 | CASSLYLGLLSGNTIYF
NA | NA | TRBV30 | CAWSVGQRVNTGELFF
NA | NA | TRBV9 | CASSVLATVDEQFF
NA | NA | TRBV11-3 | CASSFGSSGANVLTF
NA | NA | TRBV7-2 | CASSLETLMNTEAFF
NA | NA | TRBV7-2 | CASSLGSRAGELFF
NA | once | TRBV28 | CASTLSSGISNTEAFF
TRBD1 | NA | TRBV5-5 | CASSLLTGGEFSPLHF
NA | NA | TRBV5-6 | CASSLVDSFRSEQYF
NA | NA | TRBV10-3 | CAISPAGDLNEKLFF
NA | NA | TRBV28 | CASSLGGVTGFTHF
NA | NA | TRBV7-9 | CASSLDPPRADTIYF
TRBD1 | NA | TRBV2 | CASSRDRGLFGYTF
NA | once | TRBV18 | CASSGGLYNEQFF
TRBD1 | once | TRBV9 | CASSPWTGMNTEAFF
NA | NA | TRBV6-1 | CASSELGTGNTIYF
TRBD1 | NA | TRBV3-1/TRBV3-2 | CASSPPGQLNNEQFF
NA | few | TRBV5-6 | CASSLGADYNSPLHF
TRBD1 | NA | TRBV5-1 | CASSMTGRSYEQYF
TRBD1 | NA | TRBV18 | CASSQQGHPTNEQFF
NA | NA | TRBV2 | CASRVDTEDDDGYTF
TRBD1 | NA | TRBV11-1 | CASSLGQGAENEQFF
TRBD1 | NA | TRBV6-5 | CASSTGGHNYGYTF
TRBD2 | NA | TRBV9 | CASSVSSGSAYEQYF
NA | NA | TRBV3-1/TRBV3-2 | CASSRALGNYNEQFF
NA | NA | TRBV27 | CASSGQSYEQYF
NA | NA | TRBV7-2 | CASSLKDGGEAFF
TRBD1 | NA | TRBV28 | CASKNRDRNMNTEAFF
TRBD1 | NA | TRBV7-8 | CASRPIGTGRDYGYTF
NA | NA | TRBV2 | CASTAGPATEAFF